Shown below are 21 T cell receptor beta chains from a single sample sequenced in a study of naive and memory T cell subsets. Study observations and caveats: A few larger clonotypes appeared in naive repertoires, especially CD8, possibly memory cells re-expressing CD45RA.

Both TRBC1 and TRBC2 were covered by a beta constant-region primer of two equimolar oligonucleotides. The ligated cDNA underwent four PCR rounds using SP2 and nested alpha and beta constant-region primers. A single record per CDR3 protein comes from TCRdb applying MiXCR to the UMI-ligation and nested PCR reads. The sample holds 140,000 to 150,000 distinct CDR3 sequences, 22% seen once. These TCRs are of unknown antigen specificity. Sequenced: naive CD4+ T cells from blood. The source of these receptors is a human donor in good health.

The genes are TRBV5-5 and TRBJ1-5; 10 bases match TRBD1. Unmatched junction bases numbered 11, after V lost 3 bases and J lost 5 bases. Germline CDR1 is SGHKS and CDR2 is YYEKEE (reference sequence). The CDR3 sequence is 17 residues long. The CDR3 region has the DNA TGTGCCAGCAGCTGGAGGACAGGGGGTAGCTTGCATCAGCCCCAGCATTTT. Protein: CASSWRTGGSLHQPQHF.

The CDR3 nucleotides are TGTGCCAGCAGTTTAAGGAGCTTGGAGACCCAGTACTTC. Amino acid sequence: CASSLRSLETQYF. The V call is TRBV12-3 or TRBV12-4, the J call TRBJ2-5; the D is unclear. Between the trimmed V and J ends, which lost 2 bases and 5 bases, there was a span of 9 bases. This CDR3 has 13 residues.

This clonotype was counted only a few times. The rearrangement links TRBV27 to TRBJ1-6; D is possibly TRBD1 (6 bases). The CDR3 contains 17 residues. The germline V gene has CDR1 MNHEY and CDR2 SMNVEV (reference sequence). Trimming stripped 6 bases from V and 7 bases from J, with 22 bases between. The CDR3 here is CASSPFGTPVTNSPLHF. The CDR3 DNA sequence: TGTGCCAGCAGCCCCTTCGGGACACCCGTTACGAATTCACCCCTCCACTTT.

This clonotype was picked up a small number of times. The chain recombines TRBV7-2 with TRBJ2-1; the match to TRBD1 covers 8 bases. Germline CDR1 and CDR2: SGHTA and FQGNSA. V lost 3 bases, J lost 3 bases, and 7 bases stayed unmatched. This CDR3 is 16 amino acids long. This CDR3 is CASSLRQGRFYNEQFF. The CDR3 DNA sequence: TGTGCCAGCAGCTTGAGACAGGGGCGATTCTACAATGAGCAGTTCTTC.

This clonotype was counted at least ten times. The chain is built from TRBV11-2 and TRBJ1-1, with D tentatively TRBD1 (6 bases). There are 13 residues in the CDR3. Trimming stripped 5 bases from V and 11 bases from J, with 18 bases between. CDR1 is SGHAT and CDR2 is FQNNGV in the germline V gene. CDR3 DNA sequence: TGTGCCAGCAGCACACGACAGGTCCTGGGGGCTTTCTTT. This translates into CASSTRQVLGAFF.

This clonotype has more than one count but fewer than ten. The chain uses TRBV19 and TRBJ1-5; no reliable D call. Germline V gives CDR1 LNHDA, CDR2 SQIVND (reference sequence). The CDR3 extends over 15 amino acids. Trimming cost V 3 bases and J 0 bases, with 9 bases left between them. DNA for the CDR3: TGTGCCAGTAGTATGAGGACCGATAGCAATCAGCCCCAGCATTTT. Its translation is CASSMRTDSNQPQHF.

Only a few counts were recorded for this clonotype. The chain carries TRBV28 and TRBJ1-6; no definite D call. Trimming cost V 3 bases and J 0 bases, with 9 bases left between them. The CDR3 runs to 16 residues. Germline loops: CDR1 MDHEN, CDR2 SYDVKM. In nucleotides, the CDR3 is TGTGCCAGCAGTTTGGGCAGTCGCTCCTATAATTCACCCCTCCACTTT. Its translation is CASSLGSRSYNSPLHF.

This clonotype was observed a handful of times. The chain recombines TRBV4-1 with TRBJ1-2; a weak D match, TRBD1 (6 bases). CDR1 MGHRA and CDR2 YSYEKL come from the germline V gene. CDR3 length equals 13 residues. Between the trimmed V and J ends, which lost 0 bases and 6 bases, there was a span of 8 bases. This CDR3 reads CASSQDTGNGYTF. Written as DNA, the CDR3 is TGCGCCAGCAGCCAAGATACAGGGAATGGCTACACCTTC.

The chain is built from TRBV18 and TRBJ1-4; no definite D call. Germline V gene lookup returns CDR1 KGHSH and CDR2 LQKENI. V shed 3 bases and J shed 7 bases, with 9 bases lying between them. The CDR3 is made up of 13 amino acids. In DNA form, the CDR3 reads TGTGCCAGCTCACCGAATATGGGTGAAAAACTGTTTTTT. Its protein is CASSPNMGEKLFF.

In its sample, this clonotype was seen a few times. The chain joins TRBV12-3 or TRBV12-4 to TRBJ2-5, with TRBD1 matching 10 bases. Unmatched junction bases numbered 5, after V lost 5 bases and J lost 5 bases. The length of the CDR3 is 14 residues. CDR3 sequence reads: CASSKPGQGETQYF. The CDR3, as DNA: TGTGCCAGCAGTAAACCGGGACAGGGGGAGACCCAGTACTTC.

This chain links TRBV29-1 with TRBJ2-1; 10 bases match TRBD2. With 6 bases clipped from V and 2 bases from J, the junction kept 4 bases outside the gene matches. CDR3 size: 14 residues. The germline CDR1 and CDR2 sequences are SQVTM and ANQGSEA. The CDR3 DNA reads as TGCAGCGTCGAGGGGACTAGCGCCTACAATGAGCAGTTCTTC. This sequence encodes CSVEGTSAYNEQFF.

The V call is TRBV15, the J call TRBJ2-7; D perhaps matches TRBD2 (6 bases). Germline CDR1 LNHNV, CDR2 YYDKDF (reference sequence). V was clipped by 1 base and J by 9 bases, with 19 bases between them. The CDR3 loop spans 15 amino acids. The CDR3 loop is CATSRVKWGDGAQYF. The CDR3 DNA follows: TGTGCCACCAGCAGAGTAAAGTGGGGGGATGGTGCGCAGTACTTC.

The gene calls are TRBV27 and TRBJ2-5, with 9 bases fitting TRBD1. Germline V gene sequence: CDR1 MNHEY, CDR2 SMNVEV (reference sequence). V lost 6 bases, J lost 4 bases, and 6 bases stayed unmatched. The CDR3 loop spans 14 amino acids. In DNA, the CDR3 is TGTGCCAGCAGGGGGGACAGGGTGGGAGAGACCCAGTACTTC. This codes for CASRGDRVGETQYF.

This clonotype came up many times. The rearrangement joins TRBV11-2 to TRBJ2-3; D ambiguous. This CDR3 contains 10 residues. Looked up from germline, CDR1 is SGHAT and CDR2 is FQNNGV. Trimming took 4 bases from V and 7 from J, leaving 3 bases between them. The CDR3 DNA follows: TGTGCCAGCAGCTCCCATACGCAGTATTTT. Protein product: CASSSHTQYF.

V is TRBV6-5 and J is TRBJ1-5; D unclear. The CDR3 runs to 12 residues. Germline V CDR1 and CDR2: MNHEY, SVGAGI. V lost 2 bases and J 3 bases, leaving 2 bases between the germline ends. The CDR3 region is CASSYANQPQHF. The CDR3 nucleotides are TGTGCCAGCAGTTACGCCAATCAGCCCCAGCATTTT.

The CDR3 DNA reads as TGCGCCAGCAGCCTCAATGGGGGCTCCTACAATGAGCAGTTCTTC. It yields the protein CASSLNGGSYNEQFF. The gene calls are TRBV5-1 and TRBJ2-1; D possibly uses TRBD1 or TRBD2 (5 bases each). Germline-derived CDR1 and CDR2 are SGHRS and YFSETQ. Trimming cost V 4 bases and J 0 bases, with 11 bases left between them. This CDR3 is built from 15 residues.

The V gene is TRBV9, the J gene TRBJ1-6; 7 positions match TRBD1. From germline, CDR1 is SGDLS and CDR2 YYNGEE. This CDR3 is built from 15 residues. V lost 0 bases, J lost 9 bases, and 6 bases stayed unmatched. DNA of the CDR3: TGTGCCAGCAGCGTAGAGGGGGCCGGAATTTCACCCCTCCACTTT. Translating gives CASSVEGAGISPLHF.

This clonotype has a handful of counts. This sequence joins TRBV11-2 and TRBJ2-1; 7 bases are a match to TRBD1. The V and J ends lost 4 bases and 6 bases, in that order; junction bases with no gene match: 6. Germline V CDR1 and CDR2: SGHAT, FQNNGV. The CDR3 runs to 14 residues. CDR3: CASSSTGIGNEQFF. CDR3 DNA sequence: TGTGCCAGCAGCTCGACAGGGATCGGCAATGAGCAGTTCTTC.

The rearrangement joins TRBV7-6 to TRBJ1-1, with D hard to call. The germline gives CDR1 SGHVS, CDR2 FNYEAQ. V gave up 2 bases and J gave up 2 bases, with 9 bases separating them. This CDR3 contains 14 residues. The CDR3 region has the DNA TGTGCCAGCAGCTTAATAATGGATAACACTGAAGCTTTCTTT. This codes for CASSLIMDNTEAFF.

This clonotype showed up just a few times. The chain employs TRBV20-1 and TRBJ2-5, with 11 nucleotides matching TRBD2. There are 17 residues in the CDR3. J gave up 7 bases and V 0 bases, and 13 bases lay outside the gene matches. Germline V gives CDR1 DFQATT, CDR2 SNEGSKA (reference sequence). As DNA, the CDR3 is TGCAGTGCTAGAGAGCTAGCGGGAGGCCTTTCCAAGAGGACCCAGTACTTC. Amino acid sequence: CSARELAGGLSKRTQYF.

This clonotype was picked up many times. The chain employs TRBV7-2 and TRBJ1-5; possibly TRBD1 for D (6 bases). The CDR3 sequence is 18 residues long. The germline gives CDR1 SGHTA, CDR2 FQGNSA. V gave up 5 bases and J gave up 0 bases, with 20 bases separating them. The CDR3 region has the DNA TGTGCCAGCAGCCCCACCCCGACAGGAATTGATAGCAATCAGCCCCAGCATTTT. It is translated as CASSPTPTGIDSNQPQHF.